This note documents a single TCR beta chain sequence. Its specificity is not known. The data originate from a study of somatic mutations in cytotoxic T cells in rheumatoid arthritis. Regarding the study as a whole: More than 20% of CD8+ cells belonged to the largest clone in about an eighth of the roughly 65 patients. Between rheumatoid arthritis patients and age-matched healthy controls, CD8+ T-cell clonality showed no significant difference. Adjustment for multiple comparisons was not applied to the slight TRBV07 underrepresentation observed in rheumatoid arthritis patients.

Sequencing used immunoSEQ multiplex PCR; TCRdb keeps in-frame clones, though not all of them. The profile shows approximately 21,000 clones, roughly 80% of them singletons. V lost 4 bases, J lost 2 bases, and 14 bases stayed unmatched. The CDR3 covers 20 residues. CDR1 SGHRS and CDR2 YFSETQ come from the germline V gene. The clonotype originates from an adult with rheumatoid arthritis. Source material: CD8+ T cells sorted from blood. This sequence joins TRBV5-1 and TRBJ2-6; TRBD1 aligns across 11 bases. The CDR3 DNA reads TGCGCCAGCAGCAGCGGGACAGGGGGGGATTTACGGACTGGGGCCAACGTCCTGACTTTC. Protein: CASSSGTGGDLRTGANVLTF.